This record concerns one T cell receptor beta chain sequence. This receptor's antigen is unknown. Base qualities were left out, and no much larger clone turns up one base away. The data were taken from a study of shared T cell receptors in the human thymus (dated by TCRdb to the early 2020s). Turning to the overall study: The study investigated the way shared, self-reactive T-cell receptor alpha chains are produced in the human thymus.

Library preparation used the immunoSEQ multiplex PCR assay. TCRdb's version of the immuneACCESS table is confined to in-frame rearrangements and falls short of the full clone set. An unresolved V gene accounts for under half of the shortfall where checked; the remainder is of unknown origin. The sample records a few hundred thousand clones, around 93% of which are singletons. The biggest ten clones account for 0.015% to 0.025% of the sample. Sequences SGDLS (CDR1) and YYNGEE (CDR2) are obtained from the germline V gene. The CDR3 runs 16 amino acids, cysteine and phenylalanine included. The only DNA kept is the CDR3, 48 bases in frame from the first base. Compared with germline, V lacks 0 bases and J lacks 6 bases; bases without a gene match: 8.

The sequence is built from TRBV9 and TRBJ2-1; 8 central nucleotides agree with TRBD2. The receptor was isolated from a human donor. The specimen was thymocytes. This receptor has the CDR3 CASSVESGRGGNEQFF. The sequenced DNA is TGTGCCAGCAGCGTAGAAAGCGGGAGAGGGGGCAATGAGCAGTTCTTC.